This T cell receptor (beta chain) was sequenced for a study of shared clonotypes between healthy human individuals. Whole-study context: Plates per donor: three CD4 naive, three CD4 memory, two CD8 naive, one CD8 memory.

Naive CD4+ cells were CD45RA-selected; the remaining cells were memory. Profiled with immunoSEQ multiplex PCR; TCRdb holds only in-frame clones, not every one. The sample carries 2 million to 2.5 million clones, under 97% recorded once. There are 13 residues in the CDR3. Germline-derived CDR1 and CDR2 are KGHSH and LQKENI. The V gene lost 6 bases and the J gene lost 0 bases, with 8 bases spanning the gap. About this clone: As yet, its antigen is unknown. The sample has other DNA sequences that encode this CDR3 too.

Study results and caveats: The study drew on few donors, limiting represented genetic and exposure-history diversity. Blood was the sole source, and tissue repertoires probably differ.

The sequence was obtained from a man between 18 and 35 years old in good health. The sequenced sample was naive CD4+ T cells sorted from blood. Subset indicated: CD45RA+ positively selected. This sequence joins TRBV18 and TRBJ1-1, with D unclear. CDR3 bases: TGTGCCAGCTCCTCTGGGGTGAACACTGAAGCTTTCTTT. This gives the protein CASSSGVNTEAFF.